Sequencing of this T cell receptor (beta chain) was carried out in a study of T cell changes during pregnancy in multiple sclerosis. Germline CDR1 MNHEY, CDR2 SVGAGI. The CDR3 loop spans 14 amino acids. V lost 8 bases and J lost 0, with 14 bases in between. The assay was immunoSEQ multiplex PCR, and TCRdb's table has in-frame clones only and misses some. The repertoire holds some 59,000 clones, with about nine tenths as singletons. Source: peripheral blood, taken in the first trimester of pregnancy. The gene calls are TRBV6-5 and TRBJ2-7; perhaps TRBD2 as D (6 bases). The clonotype originates from a female donor with multiple sclerosis, enrolled in a pregnancy study. The CDR3 DNA reads as TGTGCCAGCGGGCCCTTCGGGAGCTCCTACGAGCAGTACTTC. This encodes CASGPFGSSYEQYF.